This TCR beta chain was retrieved from a study of cytomegalovirus exposure and HLA in healthy donors. The CDR3 is made up of 17 amino acids. Germline CDR1 MGHRA, CDR2 YSYEKL. V was pared by 1 base and J by 7 bases, with 9 bases of the junction left unmatched. Notes on the study in general: TCR beta V- and J-gene trimming, according to a later analysis, was linked to a missense DCLRE1C variant. Immune exposure information available was restricted to CMV serostatus. Associated with cytomegalovirus, according to the listing, were around 160 TCR beta chains.

In the case of this clone: Its antigen remains unidentified.

The PCR used 60 Vbeta and 13 Jbeta primers. Here immunoSEQ multiplex PCR was the method, and the copy in TCRdb shows in-frame clones only, minus some. The data include under 200,000 clones; the top ten clones carry about 6.5%. The sample comprised PBMCs. This chain connects TRBV4-1 to TRBJ2-1; 11 nucleotides agree with TRBD2. This TCR was recovered from a man aged 25 to 40 in good health and CMV-seronegative. CDR3 nucleotide sequence: TGCGCCAGCAGCCAAGGGCTAGCGGGAGGTAGGGGAAATGAGCAGTTCTTC. Its translation is CASSQGLAGGRGNEQFF.